This TCR beta chain was documented in a study of blood T cell repertoires in COVID-19. Study-level information: Sites in the United States, Italy and Spain provided acute and convalescent COVID-19 samples. T cells, B-cell-depleted T cells, or PBMCs provided the cDNA or gDNA that served as material.

Under the authors' procedure: Nucleated cell counts were estimated from reference gene primer amplification. This table comes from immunoSEQ multiplex PCR, and its TCRdb copy is limited to in-frame clones, with some not included. D and trimming were read from the DNA, whereas the V and J calls and clone size are those reported in that table. The data hold about 97,000 clones, with about 90% observed a single time. The CDR3 contains 15 residues. The germline V and J ends were trimmed by 1 base and 5 bases, with 14 bases remaining between them. The V gene's germline CDR1 is SGDLS and CDR2 YYNGEE. J is TRBJ2-3 and V is TRBV9; a possible D gene is TRBD2 (5 bases). The sequence derives from a man aged 50 to 60 with active COVID-19. Sequenced material: peripheral blood. This chain's CDR3 is CASSVYDYQRDTQYF. DNA of the CDR3: TGTGCCAGCAGCGTATACGACTACCAACGAGATACGCAGTATTTT. Full variable domain (remainder filled in from reference TRBV9 and TRBJ2-3): DSGVTQTPKHLITATGQRVTLRCSPRSGDLSVYWYQQSLDQGLQFLIQYYNGEERAKGNILERFSAQQFPDLHSELNLSSLELGDSALYFCASSVYDYQRDTQYFGPGTRLTVL.